This entry features one T cell receptor (beta chain) sequence. Different DNA sequences within this sample yield the same CDR3. In the original workflow: By means of reference gene primer amplification, nucleated cell counts were estimated. Using immunoSEQ multiplex PCR, the repertoire was profiled, and TCRdb retains in-frame clones only, with some absent. That table gives V, J and clone size, and the DNA gave D and trimming. The table lists under 250,000 clones, around 83% of them singletons, with 1.5% to 1.7% in the top ten. The sample belongs to a study of blood T cell repertoires in COVID-19. Overall study context: Donors in the United States, Italy and Spain gave samples during acute or convalescent COVID-19. The cDNA or gDNA used as material had been derived from T cells, B-cell-depleted T cells, or PBMCs.

Germline lookup yields CDR1 MNHEY and CDR2 SVGAGI. Deletions cut 8 bases from V and 1 base from J, with 11 bases between. This CDR3 contains 13 residues. The material sequenced was peripheral blood. The chain carries TRBV6-5 and TRBJ1-1; D uncertain. The TCR originated in a woman in her 40s who had recovered from COVID-19. CDR3 DNA sequence: TGTGCCAGCCGAGACCGGGGGAACACTGAAGCTTTCTTT. Protein sequence: CASRDRGNTEAFF.